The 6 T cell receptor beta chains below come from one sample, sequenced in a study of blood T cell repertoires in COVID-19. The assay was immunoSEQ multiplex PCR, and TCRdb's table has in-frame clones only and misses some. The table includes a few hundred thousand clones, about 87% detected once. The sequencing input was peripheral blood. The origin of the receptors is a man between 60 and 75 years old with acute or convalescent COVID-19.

The CDR3 DNA follows: TGTGCCAGCAGCCAGACGGGGCAAGAGACCCAGTACTTC. As protein: CASSQTGQETQYF. The chain joins TRBV7-9 to TRBJ2-5, with TRBD2 as a possible D gene (5 bases). V shed 5 bases and J shed 2 bases, with 9 bases lying between them. There are 13 residues in the CDR3. CDR1 and CDR2 from the germline V gene are SEHNR and FQNEAQ (reference sequence).

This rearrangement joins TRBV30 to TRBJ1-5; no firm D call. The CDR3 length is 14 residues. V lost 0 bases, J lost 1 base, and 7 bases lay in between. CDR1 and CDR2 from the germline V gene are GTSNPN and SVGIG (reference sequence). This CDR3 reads CAWSVVQSNQPQHF. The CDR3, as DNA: TGTGCCTGGAGTGTCGTACAGAGCAATCAGCCCCAGCATTTT.

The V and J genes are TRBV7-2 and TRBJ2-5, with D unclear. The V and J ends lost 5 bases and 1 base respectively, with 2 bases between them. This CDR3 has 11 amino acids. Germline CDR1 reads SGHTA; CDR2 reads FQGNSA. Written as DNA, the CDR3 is TGTGCCAGCAGCCGCCAAGAGACCCAGTACTTC. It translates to CASSRQETQYF.

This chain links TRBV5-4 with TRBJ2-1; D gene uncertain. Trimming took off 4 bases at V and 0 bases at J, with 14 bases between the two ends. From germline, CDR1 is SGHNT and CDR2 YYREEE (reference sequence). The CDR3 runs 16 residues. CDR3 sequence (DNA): TGTGCCAGCAGCCCCGGTGGCGGCAGCTCCTACAATGAGCAGTTCTTC. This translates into CASSPGGGSSYNEQFF.

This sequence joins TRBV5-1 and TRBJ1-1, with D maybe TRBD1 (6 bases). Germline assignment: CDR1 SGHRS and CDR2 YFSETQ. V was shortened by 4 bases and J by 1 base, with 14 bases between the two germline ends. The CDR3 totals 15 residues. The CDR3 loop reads CASSRGPGENTEAFF. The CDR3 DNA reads TGCGCCAGCAGCCGTGGGCCAGGGGAGAACACTGAAGCTTTCTTT. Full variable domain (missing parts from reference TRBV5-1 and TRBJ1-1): KAGVTQTPRYLIKTRGQQVTLSCSPISGHRSVSWYQQTPGQGLQFLFEYFSETQRNKGNFPGRFSGRQFSNSRSEMNVSTLELGDSALYLCASSRGPGENTEAFFGQGTRLTVV.

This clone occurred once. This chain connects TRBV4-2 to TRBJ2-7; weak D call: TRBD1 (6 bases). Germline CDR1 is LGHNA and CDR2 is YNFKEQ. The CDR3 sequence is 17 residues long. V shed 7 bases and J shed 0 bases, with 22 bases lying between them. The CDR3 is CASILSRGHRYSYEQYF. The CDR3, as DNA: TGTGCCAGCATTCTCAGTAGGGGACACCGATACTCCTACGAGCAGTACTTC.